The entry that follows covers one T cell receptor (beta chain) sequence. V lost 7 bases to trimming and J lost 4 bases, with 10 bases between them. CDR1 and CDR2 from the germline V gene are KGHDR and SFDVKD. This CDR3 is 12 amino acids long. The data originate from a study of blood T cell repertoires in COVID-19. Across the whole study: COVID-19 samples collected from the United States, Italy and Spain covered acute and convalescent phases. PBMCs, B-cell-depleted T cells, or T cells provided the cDNA or gDNA that made up the material.

As processed by the authors: By means of reference gene primer amplification, nucleated cell counts were estimated. Generated by immunoSEQ multiplex PCR, the TCRdb table keeps only in-frame clones and is missing some. The V and J calls and the clone size are those of that table, but D and trimming were determined from the DNA. The sample consists of 89,000 or so clones, 85% of them appearing once. V usage is TRBV24-1 and J usage is TRBJ2-7; tentative D call: TRBD1 (5 bases). This clonotype was obtained from a man older than 75 with acute or convalescent COVID-19. Sequencing was performed on peripheral blood. The CDR3 coding sequence is TGTGCCACCAGCGAATCAGGGTACGAGCAGTACTTC. This encodes CATSESGYEQYF.